This T cell receptor (beta chain) was retrieved from a study of blood T cell repertoires in COVID-19. Whole-study context: PBMCs, B-cell-depleted T cells, or T cells were the source of the cDNA or gDNA that made up the material.

Per the authors' pipeline: The assay estimated nucleated cells by amplifying reference gene primers. TCRdb's table, derived via immunoSEQ multiplex PCR, lists solely in-frame clones and lacks some. The D gene and trimming were derived from the DNA, and the V and J assignments and clone size from that table. Of 95,000 to 150,000 clones listed, approximately 80% are singletons. Sequences were obtained from peripheral blood. The receptor's source is a human donor in a cohort sampled during active COVID-19.

Written as DNA, the CDR3 is TGTGCCAGCACTACGATGAGCACAGATACGCAGTATTTT. Translating it yields CASTTMSTDTQYF. The V gene is TRBV12-3 or TRBV12-4, the J gene TRBJ2-3; D ambiguous. The CDR3 is made up of 13 amino acids. Deletions cut 7 bases from V and 0 bases from J, with 8 bases between.